Below, 18 T cell receptor beta chains from the same sample are listed, as sequenced in a study of OX40 agonist ivuxolimab in advanced cancers. Some clones are missing from TCRdb's copy, which holds only in-frame ones; the method was immunoSEQ multiplex PCR. This table has approximately 41,000 clones, 85% appearing once. Material: CD4+ or CD8+ T cells sorted from blood, obtained in a trial of the OX40 agonist ivuxolimab. The receptor source for this set is an adult with an advanced solid tumor such as melanoma, head and neck, liver or kidney cancer.

The chain is built from TRBV6-5 and TRBJ2-7; 7 bases fit TRBD2. The CDR3 sequence is 14 residues long. The trim removed 8 bases at V and 0 bases at J, leaving 7 bases unmatched. Germline V CDR1 and CDR2: MNHEY, SVGAGI. DNA for the CDR3: TGTGCCAGCCGTAGCGGGTTGGCCTCCTACGAGCAGTACTTC. Protein product: CASRSGLASYEQYF.

The chain uses TRBV30 and TRBJ1-4, with D hard to call. The CDR3 has 13 residues. CDR1 and CDR2 from the germline V gene are GTSNPN and SVGIG (reference sequence). Trimming took off 2 bases at V and 8 bases at J, with 12 bases between the two ends. CDR3: CAWSTPNGEKLFF. CDR3 DNA sequence: TGTGCCTGGAGTACACCCAACGGGGAAAAACTGTTTTTT.

This sequence joins TRBV19 and TRBJ1-5, with 7 bases matching TRBD1. The junction had 7 bases not matched to a gene; V was cut back by 7 bases and J by 4 bases. Germline lookup yields CDR1 LNHDA and CDR2 SQIVND (reference sequence). This CDR3 comprises 14 residues. CDR3: CASNLDRENQPQHF. Written as DNA, the CDR3 is TGTGCCAGTAACCTAGACAGGGAAAATCAGCCCCAGCATTTT.

J is TRBJ2-1 and V is TRBV7-8; D uncertain. V lost 0 bases and J 2 bases, leaving 5 bases between the germline ends. Germline CDR1 SGHVS, CDR2 FQNEAQ. There are 14 residues in the CDR3. The CDR3 reads CASSLATPYNEQFF. The CDR3 region has the DNA TGTGCCAGCAGCTTAGCTACCCCCTACAATGAGCAGTTCTTC.

The chain recombines TRBV28 with TRBJ1-5, with a tentative D call TRBD1 (5 bases). In germline, CDR1 is MDHEN, CDR2 SYDVKM. The germline V and J ends were trimmed by 3 bases and 4 bases, with 16 bases remaining between them. The length of the CDR3 is 16 residues. This chain's CDR3 is CASSFQSRGVNQPQHF. CDR3 bases: TGTGCCAGCAGTTTCCAATCCCGGGGGGTGAATCAGCCCCAGCATTTT. Drawing the rest from reference TRBV28 and TRBJ1-5, the complete variable domain is DVKVTQSSRYLVKRTGEKVFLECVQDMDHENMFWYRQDPGLGLRLIYFSYDVKMKEKGDIPEGYSVSREKKERFSLILESASTNQTSMYLCASSFQSRGVNQPQHFGDGTRLSIL.

This chain links TRBV6-1 with TRBJ2-2; possible D gene TRBD2, 6 bases. Trimming stripped 5 bases from V and 5 bases from J, with 6 bases between. CDR1 is MNHNS and CDR2 is SASEGT in the germline V gene. The CDR3 length is 12 residues. The CDR3 DNA reads TGTGCCAGCAGTCGGGGGACCGGGGAGCTGTTTTTT. Translation gives CASSRGTGELFF.

This chain joins TRBV2 and TRBJ1-1; TRBD1 is a possible D gene (5 bases). The CDR3 sequence is 16 residues long. V was shortened by 7 bases and J by 0 bases, with 18 bases between the two germline ends. The germline V gene encodes CDR1 SNHLY and CDR2 FYNNEI. The chain's CDR3 is CASTPRPRVMNTEAFF. In DNA form, the CDR3 reads TGTGCCAGCACCCCACGACCCAGGGTAATGAACACTGAAGCTTTCTTT.

J is TRBJ2-7 and V is TRBV7-8, with 7 bases aligning to TRBD2. V gave up 5 bases and J gave up 4 bases; unmatched junction bases: 14. Germline-derived CDR1 and CDR2 are SGHVS and FQNEAQ. The CDR3 spans 16 residues. Written as DNA, the CDR3 is TGTGCCAGCAGCATCGATCTGGCGGGAGAAGCGTACGAGCAGTACTTC. Amino acids: CASSIDLAGEAYEQYF.

This rearrangement joins TRBV29-1 to TRBJ2-1; D gene uncertain. CDR1 is SQVTM and CDR2 is ANQGSEA in the germline V gene. V was cut by 4 bases and J by 6 bases, with 13 bases left in between. The CDR3 is 13 residues long. CDR3 bases: TGCAGCGTTGTAATAGCAGAATCCAATGAGCAGTTCTTC. This translates into CSVVIAESNEQFF.

This clone appeared a single time. At one end the junction does not follow the germline gene, possibly because of a read error. The chain combines TRBV7-7 with TRBJ2-5; TRBD2 matches at 9 bases. Germline V CDR1 and CDR2: SSHAT, FNYEAQ (reference sequence). The CDR3 consists of 19 residues. The DNA for the CDR3 is TGTGCTAGCAGCTTAGTTTGGGCGGGAGGGCCGGATTCGGGGGAGACCCAGTACTTC. Translated: CASSLVWAGGPDSGETQYF.

V usage is TRBV7-6 and J usage is TRBJ1-2; 7 positions agree with TRBD1. The CDR3 covers 15 residues. The germline gives CDR1 SGHVS, CDR2 FNYEAQ. The V and J ends lost 1 base and 4 bases, in that order; junction bases with no gene match: 6. CDR3 DNA sequence: TGTGCCAGCAGCTTAGAACGGACAGGTCTCTATGGCTACACCTTC. Translating gives CASSLERTGLYGYTF.

V is TRBV19 and J is TRBJ2-3; D ambiguous. The CDR3 spans 15 residues. Germline-derived CDR1 and CDR2 are LNHDA and SQIVND (reference sequence). V was clipped by 6 bases and J by 0 bases, with 13 bases between them. The CDR3, as DNA: TGTGCCAGTAGCACGGTTAGCAGAAGCACAGATACGCAGTATTTT. This translates into CASSTVSRSTDTQYF.

The chain recombines TRBV11-3 with TRBJ2-1; perhaps TRBD1 as D (5 bases). The germline V gene has CDR1 SGHNT and CDR2 YENEEA. CDR3 length: 15 residues. V was trimmed by 0 bases and J by 5 bases, leaving 11 bases between them. In nucleotides, the CDR3 is TGTGCCAGCAGCTTAGAGCACAGGAAACACAATGAGCAGTTCTTC. The encoded protein is CASSLEHRKHNEQFF.

The J gene is TRBJ2-1, the V gene TRBV6-6; 10 bases are a match to TRBD2. Looked up from germline, CDR1 is MNHNY and CDR2 is SVGAGI (reference sequence). The trim removed 2 bases at V and 4 bases at J, leaving 2 bases unmatched. This CDR3 spans 15 amino acids. DNA for the CDR3: TGTGCCAGCAGTTACATAGCGGGAGGTTACAATGAGCAGTTCTTC. Protein sequence: CASSYIAGGYNEQFF.

The V call is TRBV10-1, the J call TRBJ2-6; 7 positions match TRBD1. V shed 4 bases, J shed 4 bases, and the junction held 4 bases outside the gene matches. This CDR3 comprises 15 residues. Germline-derived CDR1 and CDR2 are WNHNN and SYGVQD (reference sequence). CDR3 nucleotide sequence: TGCGCCAGCAGTGGACAGGGTTCCGGGGCCAACGTCCTGACTTTC. Protein: CASSGQGSGANVLTF.

This clone was counted a single time. V is TRBV18 and J is TRBJ2-2; unclear D gene. V was trimmed by 1 base and J by 8 bases, leaving 5 bases between them. This CDR3 has 12 residues. The germline V gene encodes CDR1 KGHSH and CDR2 LQKENI. The CDR3 DNA reads as TGTGCCAGCTCACCACGCTCTGGGGAGCTGTTTTTT. Protein: CASSPRSGELFF.

This clone was seen a single time. The V call is TRBV28, the J call TRBJ2-5; the D gene is possibly TRBD2 (6 bases). TRBJ2-7 matches the DNA end more closely, so the J call is doubtful. The CDR3 spans 15 residues. Germline V gene sequence: CDR1 MDHEN, CDR2 SYDVKM. The CDR3 reads CASRPGGSPSYEQYF. In nucleotides, the CDR3 is TGTGCCAGCAGGCCTGGGGGGAGTCCTTCCTACGAGCAGTACTTC.

There are a few counts of this clone. The V and J genes are TRBV4-1 and TRBJ1-1; D is perhaps TRBD1 (5 bases). CDR1 is MGHRA, CDR2 YSYEKL, per germline. Between the trimmed V and J ends, which lost 1 base and 7 bases, there was a span of 13 bases. This CDR3 contains 14 residues. The CDR3 protein is CASSQVGVLIEAFF. The CDR3 DNA reads as TGCGCCAGCAGCCAAGTGGGGGTGTTAATTGAAGCTTTCTTT.